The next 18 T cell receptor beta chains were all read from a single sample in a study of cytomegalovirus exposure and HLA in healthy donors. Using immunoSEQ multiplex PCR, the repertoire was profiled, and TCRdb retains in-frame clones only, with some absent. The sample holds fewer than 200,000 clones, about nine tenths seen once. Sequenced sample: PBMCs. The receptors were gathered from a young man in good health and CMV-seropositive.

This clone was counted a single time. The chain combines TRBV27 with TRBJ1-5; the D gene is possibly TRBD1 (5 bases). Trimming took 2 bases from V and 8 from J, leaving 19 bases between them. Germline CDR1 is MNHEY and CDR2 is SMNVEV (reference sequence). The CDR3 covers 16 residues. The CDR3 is CASSLLGPGSLEPQHF. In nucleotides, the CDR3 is TGTGCCAGCAGTTTACTCGGACCAGGGTCCCTTGAGCCCCAGCATTTT.

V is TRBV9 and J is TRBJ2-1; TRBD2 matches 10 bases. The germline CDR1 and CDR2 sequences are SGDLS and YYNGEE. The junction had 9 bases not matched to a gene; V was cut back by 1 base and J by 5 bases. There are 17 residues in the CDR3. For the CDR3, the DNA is TGTGCCAGCAGCGTATGGGAACTAGCGGGGCCGAACAATGAGCAGTTCTTC. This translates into CASSVWELAGPNNEQFF.

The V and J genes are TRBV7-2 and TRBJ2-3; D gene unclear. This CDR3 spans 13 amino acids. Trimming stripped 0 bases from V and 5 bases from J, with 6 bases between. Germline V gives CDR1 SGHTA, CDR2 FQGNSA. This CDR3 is CASSLARKDTQYF. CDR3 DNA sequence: TGTGCCAGCAGCTTAGCCCGGAAAGATACGCAGTATTTT.

The CDR3 coding sequence is TGTGCCAGCAGCAAATTGTCCGGGACAGGGGTATTCCAATACACCGGGGAGCTGTTTTTT. Its protein product is CASSKLSGTGVFQYTGELFF. This chain connects TRBV7-3 to TRBJ2-2; 10 bases fit TRBD1. CDR1 and CDR2 from the germline V gene are SGHTA and FQGTGA. This CDR3 comprises 20 residues. V lost 5 bases to trimming and J lost 3 bases; unmatched junction nucleotides: 18.

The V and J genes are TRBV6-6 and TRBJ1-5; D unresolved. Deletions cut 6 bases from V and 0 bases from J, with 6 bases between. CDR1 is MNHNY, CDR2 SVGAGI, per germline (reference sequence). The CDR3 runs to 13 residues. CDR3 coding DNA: TGTGCCAGCAGCCATAATAGCAATCAGCCCCAGCATTTT. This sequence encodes CASSHNSNQPQHF.

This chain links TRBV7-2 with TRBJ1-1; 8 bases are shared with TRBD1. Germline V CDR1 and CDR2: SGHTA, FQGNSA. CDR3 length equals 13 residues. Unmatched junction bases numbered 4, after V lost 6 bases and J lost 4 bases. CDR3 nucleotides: TGTGCCAGCAGTTACAGGGGGTTCACTGAAGCTTTCTTT. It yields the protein CASSYRGFTEAFF.

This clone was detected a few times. CDR3: CASSFRAGGAYEQYF. The CDR3 DNA sequence: TGTGCCAGCAGCTTCAGGGCGGGAGGGGCCTACGAGCAGTACTTC. The rearrangement joins TRBV7-2 to TRBJ2-7, with 9 positions matching TRBD2. The ends lost 3 bases at V and 2 bases at J; junction bases unmatched: 5. The CDR3 contains 15 residues. Germline lookup yields CDR1 SGHTA and CDR2 FQGNSA.

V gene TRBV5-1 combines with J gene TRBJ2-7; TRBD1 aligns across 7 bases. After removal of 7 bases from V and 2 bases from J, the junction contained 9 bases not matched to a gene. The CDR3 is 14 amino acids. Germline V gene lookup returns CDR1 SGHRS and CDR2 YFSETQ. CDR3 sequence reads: CASGRDSTPYEQYF. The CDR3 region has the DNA TGCGCCAGCGGCCGGGACAGCACACCCTACGAGCAGTACTTC.

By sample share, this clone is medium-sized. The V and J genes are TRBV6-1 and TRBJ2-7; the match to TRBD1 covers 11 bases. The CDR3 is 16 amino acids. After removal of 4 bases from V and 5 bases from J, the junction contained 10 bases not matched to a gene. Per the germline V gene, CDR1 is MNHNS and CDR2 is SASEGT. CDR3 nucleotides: TGTGCCAGCAGTGCCTCCGTCGGACAGGGGGCTGACGAGCAGTACTTC. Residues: CASSASVGQGADEQYF.

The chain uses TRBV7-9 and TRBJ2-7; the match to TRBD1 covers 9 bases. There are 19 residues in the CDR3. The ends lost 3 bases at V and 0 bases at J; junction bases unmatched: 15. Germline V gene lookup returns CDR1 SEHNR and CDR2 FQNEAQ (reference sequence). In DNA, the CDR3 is TGTGCCAGCAGCTTTTATTCGGGACAGGGTTATTATGACTCCTACGAGCAGTACTTC. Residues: CASSFYSGQGYYDSYEQYF.

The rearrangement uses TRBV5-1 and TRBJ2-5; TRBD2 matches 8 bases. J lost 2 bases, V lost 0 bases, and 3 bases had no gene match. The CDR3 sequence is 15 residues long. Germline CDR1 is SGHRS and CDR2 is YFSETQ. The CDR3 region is CASSLALAVQETQYF. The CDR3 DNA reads TGCGCCAGCAGCTTGGCACTAGCGGTGCAAGAGACCCAGTACTTC.

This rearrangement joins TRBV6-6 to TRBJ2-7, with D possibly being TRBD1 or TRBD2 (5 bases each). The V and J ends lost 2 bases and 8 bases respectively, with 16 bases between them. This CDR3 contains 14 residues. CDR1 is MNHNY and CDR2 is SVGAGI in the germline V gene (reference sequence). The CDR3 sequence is CASSYETGDGKQYF. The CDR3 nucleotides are TGTGCCAGCAGTTACGAGACCGGGGACGGTAAGCAGTACTTC.

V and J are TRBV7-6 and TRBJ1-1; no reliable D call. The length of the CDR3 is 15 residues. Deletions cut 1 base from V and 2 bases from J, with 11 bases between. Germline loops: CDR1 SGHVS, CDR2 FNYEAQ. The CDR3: CASSLGADINTEAFF. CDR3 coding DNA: TGTGCCAGCAGCTTAGGGGCAGACATTAACACTGAAGCTTTCTTT.

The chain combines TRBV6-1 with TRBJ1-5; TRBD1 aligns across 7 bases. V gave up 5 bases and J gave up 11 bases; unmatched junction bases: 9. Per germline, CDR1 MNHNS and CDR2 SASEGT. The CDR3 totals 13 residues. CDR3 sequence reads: CASSRQGLGSQHF. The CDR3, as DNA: TGTGCCAGCAGTCGACAGGGTTTAGGATCCCAGCATTTT.

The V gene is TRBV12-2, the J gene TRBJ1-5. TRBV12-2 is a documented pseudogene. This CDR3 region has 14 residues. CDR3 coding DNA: TGTGCAAGTCGCTTAGTGGAGAGGCTGTGGGGGCAGCATTTT. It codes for CASRLVERLWGQHF.

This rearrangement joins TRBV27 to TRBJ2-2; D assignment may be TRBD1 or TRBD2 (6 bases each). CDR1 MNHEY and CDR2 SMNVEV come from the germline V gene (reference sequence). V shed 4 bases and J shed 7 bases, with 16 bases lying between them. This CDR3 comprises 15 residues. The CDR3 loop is CASSSRGAFSGELFF. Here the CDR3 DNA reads TGTGCCAGCAGTTCTAGGGGGGCGTTTAGCGGGGAGCTGTTTTTT.

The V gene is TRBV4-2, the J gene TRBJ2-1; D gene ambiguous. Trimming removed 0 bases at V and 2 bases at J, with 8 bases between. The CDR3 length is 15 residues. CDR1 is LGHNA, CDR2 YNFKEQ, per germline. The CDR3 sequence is CASSQDYWTYNEQFF. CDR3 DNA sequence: TGTGCCAGCAGCCAAGATTACTGGACCTACAATGAGCAGTTCTTC.

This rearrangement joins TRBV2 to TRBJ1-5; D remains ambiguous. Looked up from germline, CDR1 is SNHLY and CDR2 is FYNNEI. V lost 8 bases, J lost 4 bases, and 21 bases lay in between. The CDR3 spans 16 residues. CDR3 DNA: TGTGCCAGCCGCGTTTCAGCCGGACTAATAAATCAGCCCCAGCATTTT. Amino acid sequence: CASRVSAGLINQPQHF.